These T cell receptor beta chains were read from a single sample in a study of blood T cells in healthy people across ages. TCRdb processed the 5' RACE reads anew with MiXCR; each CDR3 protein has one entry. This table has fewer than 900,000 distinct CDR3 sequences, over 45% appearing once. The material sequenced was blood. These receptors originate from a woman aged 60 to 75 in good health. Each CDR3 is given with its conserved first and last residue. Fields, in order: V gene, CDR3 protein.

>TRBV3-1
CASSPEETFQRETQYF
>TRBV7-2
CASSLAIGSYEQYF
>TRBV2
CASSVTGVDYNEQFF
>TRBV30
CAWSVSTRGRFDTQYF
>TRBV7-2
CASVRVASGTDTQYF
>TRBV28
CASSCIGRFNQPQHF
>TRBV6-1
CASRTGTGDQPQHF
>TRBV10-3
CAISGQGGQYF
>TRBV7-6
CASSPSGTSGRSSYEQYF
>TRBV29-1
CSAARTEGYEQYF
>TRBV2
CASSLLGQAGGYTF
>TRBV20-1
CSARDIGSGNTGELFF
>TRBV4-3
CASSQDRANEQFF
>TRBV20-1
CSARDPTSGSVTGELFF
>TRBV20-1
CSADAGRGLAHRFQYF
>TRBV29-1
CSAGQGRTEAFF
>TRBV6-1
CASSGGGIMRTEAFF
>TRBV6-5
CASSYSSGGTEAFF
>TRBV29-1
CSVGGPDGYTF
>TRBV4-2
CASSQSPSGGSTDTQYF
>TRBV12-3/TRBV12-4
CASRPWDTDTQYF
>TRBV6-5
CASSEMGQGYEQYF
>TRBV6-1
CASSQMPWALPKNTEAFF
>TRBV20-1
CSARDEGRKRELEDTQYF
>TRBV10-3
CAISESGEDGYTF
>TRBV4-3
CASSQEGYYNEQFF
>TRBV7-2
CASSLVGQGEWKTETQYF
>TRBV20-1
CSARGPSGSYEQYF
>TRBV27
CASSLVSGRGNTEAFF
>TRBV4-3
CASSQDSRRDGETQYF
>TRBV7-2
CASTRRTVNNEQFF
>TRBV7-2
CASSLSVGTEAFF
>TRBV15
CATSAAEETQYF
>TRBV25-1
CASWHGQPDTQYF
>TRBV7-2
CASRKGGGEYSNQPQHF
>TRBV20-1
CSGLREPLYNEQFF
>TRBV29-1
CSVSSGGETQYF
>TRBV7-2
CASSLRGSGGSNEKLFF
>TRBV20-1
CSARGTGSQETQYF
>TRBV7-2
CASRPTSGAGNEEQFF
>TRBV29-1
CSVDKGGAGAYNEQFF
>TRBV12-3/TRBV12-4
CASSLGTSGRIETQYF
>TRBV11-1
CASSLWGAVKSEAFF
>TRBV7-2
CASSLAGGLTYEQYF
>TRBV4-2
CASSHVLRDMNTEAFF
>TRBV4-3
CASSQDIGGAKETQYF
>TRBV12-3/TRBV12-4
CASSKDGAYEQYF
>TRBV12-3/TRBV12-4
CASSLYGEGGEAFF
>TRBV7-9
CASSLGGTGGFQETQYF
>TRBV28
CASSDRDDYEQYF
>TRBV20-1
CSAPGRGNEQFF
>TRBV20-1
CSPGLAGGLNRNEQYF
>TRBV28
CASSLISLTGKSGEQFF
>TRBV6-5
CASKAGESWNEQFF
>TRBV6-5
CASSHGQALAKNIQYF
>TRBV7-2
CASSDAITYEQYF
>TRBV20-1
CSAAREVNEQFF